This T cell receptor (beta chain) stems from a study of T-cell reconstitution after alpha-beta-depleted transplantation in children. Study-level findings and limits: By one year post-transplant, T-cell counts and diversity largely arose from T cells that were newly produced. Elevated TCRbeta diversity at day 60 was traced, in some patients, to surviving recipient T cells and thymic progenitors. Roughly two months post-transplant, alpha-beta T cells reportedly originated from several hundred graft clones that had expanded.

Unique molecular identifiers were incorporated during preparation of the TCRbeta library. TCRdb ran MiXCR on the PCR reads and lists one entry per CDR3 protein. The table has 450,000 to 700,000 distinct CDR3 sequences, roughly 27% seen once. This clonotype has only one observation. Its antigen is currently unknown. Germline loops: CDR1 SGDLS, CDR2 YYNGEE. The CDR3 runs to 13 residues. V lost 1 base and J 4 bases, leaving 8 bases between the germline ends. The sequencing here drew on PBMCs, taken before TCRalphabeta/CD19-depleted stem cell transplant. This chain joins TRBV9 and TRBJ1-2; D unresolved. This receptor was taken from a boy in the first two years of life with Wiskott-Aldrich syndrome, due to receive a stem cell transplant. The CDR3 loop is CASSVTSSYGYTF. The DNA of the CDR3 is TGTGCCAGCAGCGTAACATCGTCCTATGGCTACACCTTC.